Described below is a single TCR beta chain sequence and its context. The data were obtained in a study of T cell changes during pregnancy in multiple sclerosis. Assay: immunoSEQ multiplex PCR; the TCRdb copy retains only in-frame clones and omits some. Of 45,000 or so clones in the sample, more than 75% were seen once. This CDR3 comprises 13 residues. CDR1 SGHTS and CDR2 YDEGEE come from the germline V gene. Germline trimming cut 4 bases from V and 3 bases from J; bases unmatched to any gene: 2. The sequence was collected from a female donor in good health, enrolled as a control in a pregnancy study. The chain joins TRBV5-8 to TRBJ2-5; 8 nucleotides align to TRBD1. The input for sequencing was CD8+ T cells from peripheral blood mononuclear cells, taken after pregnancy. This CDR3 reads CASSPTGEETQYF. As DNA, the CDR3 is TGTGCCAGCAGCCCGACAGGGGAAGAGACCCAGTACTTC. Complete variable domain (other parts from reference TRBV5-8 and TRBJ2-5): EAGVTQSPTHLIKTRGQQATLRCSPISGHTSVYWYQQALGLGLQFLLWYDEGEERNRGNFPPRFSGRQFPNYSSELNVNALELEDSALYLCASSPTGEETQYFGPGTRLLVL.